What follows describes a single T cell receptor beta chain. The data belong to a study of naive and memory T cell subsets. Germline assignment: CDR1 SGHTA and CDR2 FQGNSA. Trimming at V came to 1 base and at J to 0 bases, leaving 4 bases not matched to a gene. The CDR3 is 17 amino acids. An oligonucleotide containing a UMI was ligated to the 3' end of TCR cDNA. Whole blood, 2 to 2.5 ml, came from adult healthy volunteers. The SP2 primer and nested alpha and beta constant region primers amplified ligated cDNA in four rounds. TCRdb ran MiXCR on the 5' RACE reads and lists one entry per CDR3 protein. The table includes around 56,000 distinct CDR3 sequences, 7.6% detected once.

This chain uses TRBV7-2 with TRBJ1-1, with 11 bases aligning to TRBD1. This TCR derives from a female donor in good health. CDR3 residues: CASSLVGTGGLNTEAFF. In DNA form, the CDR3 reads TGTGCCAGCAGCTTAGTGGGGACAGGGGGATTGAACACTGAAGCTTTCTTT.